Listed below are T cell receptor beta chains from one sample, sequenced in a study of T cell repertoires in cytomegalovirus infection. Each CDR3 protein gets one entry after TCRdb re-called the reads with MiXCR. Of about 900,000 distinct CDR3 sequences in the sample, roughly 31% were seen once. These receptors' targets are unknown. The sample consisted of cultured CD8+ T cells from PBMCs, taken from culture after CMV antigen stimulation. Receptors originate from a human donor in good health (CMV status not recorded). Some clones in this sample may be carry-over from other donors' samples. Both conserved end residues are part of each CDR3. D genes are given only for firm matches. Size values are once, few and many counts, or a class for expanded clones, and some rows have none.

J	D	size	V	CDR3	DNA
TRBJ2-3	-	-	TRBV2	CASRARWAYF	TGTGCCAGCAGGGCTAGATGGGCGTATTTT
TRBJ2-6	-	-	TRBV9	CASSVGWTSSGANVLTF	TGTGCCAGCAGCGTGGGGTGGACAAGCTCTGGGGCCAACGTCCTGACTTTC
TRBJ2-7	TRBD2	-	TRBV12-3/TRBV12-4	CASSSSWLAGAHEQYF	TGTGCCAGCAGCTCCTCTTGGCTAGCGGGGGCCCACGAGCAGTACTTC
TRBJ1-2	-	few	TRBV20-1	CSAWAGDGYTF	TGCAGTGCTTGGGCGGGGGACGGCTACACCTTC
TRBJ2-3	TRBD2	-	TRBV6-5	CASSSSGTSGSTDTQYF	TGTGCCAGCAGTTCGTCCGGGACTAGCGGGAGCACAGATACGCAGTATTTT
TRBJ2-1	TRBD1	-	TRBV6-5	CASSSWGQADTEGEQFF	TGTGCCAGCAGTTCCTGGGGACAGGCCGATACTGAGGGTGAGCAGTTCTTC
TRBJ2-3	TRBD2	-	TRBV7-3	CASSLELAGSADTQYF	TGTGCCAGCAGCTTAGAGCTAGCGGGAAGCGCAGATACGCAGTATTTT
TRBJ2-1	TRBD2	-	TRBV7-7	CASSPMGGVVQFF	TGTGCTAGCAGCCCCATGGGAGGGGTGGTGCAGTTCTTC
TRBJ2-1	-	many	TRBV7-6	CASSFPRVGAIAYNEQFF	TGTGCCAGCAGCTTCCCGCGAGTCGGGGCCATAGCCTACAATGAGCAGTTCTTC
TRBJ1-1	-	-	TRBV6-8	CASSYSNAGLNTEAFF	TGTGCCAGCAGTTACTCGAACGCCGGATTGAACACTGAAGCTTTCTTT
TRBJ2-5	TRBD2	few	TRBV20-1	CSASAGVQETQYF	TGCAGTGCTAGTGCGGGGGTTCAAGAGACCCAGTACTTC